One sample yielded the 3 T cell receptor beta chains listed below, sequenced in a study of shared clonotypes between healthy human individuals. Some clones are missing from TCRdb's copy, which holds only in-frame ones; the method was immunoSEQ multiplex PCR. The table includes over 1.5 million clones, approximately 98% detected once. Sample: naive CD4+ T cells sorted from blood. The subset was: CD45RA+ positively selected. The source of these receptors is a man aged 25-45 years in good health.

The rearrangement uses TRBV29-1 and TRBJ2-5; D might be TRBD2 (6 bases). The CDR3 totals 13 residues. V gave up 6 bases and J gave up 4 bases, with 15 bases separating them. CDR1 SQVTM and CDR2 ANQGSEA come from the germline V gene. DNA for the CDR3: TGCAGCGTGCGGAAGGTGGGGGGAGAGACCCAGTACTTC. Its translation: CSVRKVGGETQYF.

This clone is a singleton in its sample. The chain is built from TRBV11-2 and TRBJ2-5, with 10 nucleotides matching TRBD1. V shed 4 bases and J 5 bases; nucleotides not matched to a gene: 7. The CDR3 runs to 15 residues. The germline V gene has CDR1 SGHAT and CDR2 FQNNGV. The CDR3 DNA is TGTGCCAGCAGCTCTGACAGGGGGCGCGGTGAGACCCAGTACTTC. This translates into CASSSDRGRGETQYF.

The rearrangement uses TRBV7-2 and TRBJ1-5; D unresolved. Deletions cut 5 bases from V and 7 bases from J, with 9 bases between. This CDR3 spans 12 amino acids. CDR1 SGHTA and CDR2 FQGNSA come from the germline V gene. In nucleotides, the CDR3 is TGTGCCAGCAGCCCACAAGGGCAGCCCCAGCATTTT. This sequence encodes CASSPQGQPQHF.